This T cell receptor beta chain was sequenced during a study of T cells after yellow fever vaccination. Study-level points and caveats: Repertoires sorted by FACS could include abundant clonotypes that are contaminants from the bulk population. The booster saw the reappearance of most primary-vaccination clones (around 95% CD4, 80% to 90% CD8). Clonotype sharing between CD4 and CD8 compartments was small.

5'RACE template switching produced TCR cDNA carrying a universal primer site and UMIs. One entry per CDR3 protein results from TCRdb running MiXCR on the 5' RACE reads. Of 350,000 to 450,000 distinct CDR3 sequences in the sample, more than 5.5% were seen once. Ten or more counts support this clonotype. Its cognate antigen is unknown. At one end, the junction sequence differs from germline, possibly due to a read error. This CDR3 is built from 13 residues. Per the germline V gene, CDR1 is LGHNA and CDR2 is YNFKEQ. The receptor's source is a man aged 25 to 40 who received the YFV17D yellow fever vaccine. This material consisted of PBMCs, taken 5 days after the yellow fever booster vaccination. This chain joins TRBV4-2 and TRBJ2-3; D is unresolved. CDR3: CASSQGLGTNGDF. CDR3 DNA sequence: TGTGCCAGCAGCCAAGGCCTAGGTACAAATGGCGATTTT.